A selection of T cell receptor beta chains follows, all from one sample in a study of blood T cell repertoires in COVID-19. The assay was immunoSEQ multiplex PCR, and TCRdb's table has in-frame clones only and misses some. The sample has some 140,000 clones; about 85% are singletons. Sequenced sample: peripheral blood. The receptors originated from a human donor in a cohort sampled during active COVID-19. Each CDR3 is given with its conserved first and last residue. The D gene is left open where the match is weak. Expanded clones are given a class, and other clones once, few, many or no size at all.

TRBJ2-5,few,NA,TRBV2,CASKEGRIPQETQYF,TGTGCCAGCAAGGAGGGTAGGATCCCCCAAGAGACCCAGTACTTC
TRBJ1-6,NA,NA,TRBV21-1,CASNPADRVLNSPLHF,TGTGCCAGCAACCCGGCGGACAGGGTTCTTAACTCACCCCTCCACTTT
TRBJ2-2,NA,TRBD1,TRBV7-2,CASSRGQTGGTGELFF,TGTGCCAGCAGCCGTGGACAAACAGGGGGCACCGGGGAGCTGTTTTTT
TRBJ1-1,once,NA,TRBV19,CASSISGVAEAFF,TGTGCCAGTAGTATTTCCGGGGTCGCTGAAGCTTTCTTT
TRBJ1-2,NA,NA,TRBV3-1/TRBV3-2,CASSQNVAGAYGYTF,TGTGCCAGCAGCCAAAACGTCGCAGGGGCCTATGGCTACACCTTC
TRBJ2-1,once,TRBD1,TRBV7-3,CASSLRGTGEYNEQFF,TGTGCCAGCAGCTTAAGGGGGACAGGGGAATACAATGAGCAGTTCTTC
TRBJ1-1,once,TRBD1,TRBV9,CASSVVPEIRQGTRTNTEAFF,TGTGCCAGCAGCGTAGTCCCGGAGATAAGACAGGGTACTAGAACGAACACTGAAGCTTTCTTT
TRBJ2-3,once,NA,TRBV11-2,CASSFWSSGESDTQYF,TGTGCCAGCAGCTTTTGGTCGTCGGGGGAATCAGATACGCAGTATTTT
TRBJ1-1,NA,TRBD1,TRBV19,CASRDRLDTEAFF,TGTGCCAGTAGGGACAGGTTGGACACTGAAGCTTTCTTT
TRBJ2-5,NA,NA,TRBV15,CATSRTRGTQETQYF,TGTGCCACCAGCAGGACGAGGGGGACGCAAGAGACCCAGTACTTC
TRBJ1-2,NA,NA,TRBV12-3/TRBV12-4,CASSLYRAYGYTF,TGTGCCAGCAGTTTGTACAGGGCCTATGGCTACACCTTC
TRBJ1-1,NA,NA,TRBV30,CAWSRVGGVEAFF,TGTGCCTGGAGCCGGGTGGGCGGGGTTGAAGCTTTCTTT
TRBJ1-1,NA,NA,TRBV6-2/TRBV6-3,CASSYSAGNTEAFF,TGTGCCAGCAGTTACTCGGCGGGTAACACTGAAGCTTTCTTT
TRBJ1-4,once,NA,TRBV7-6,CASSSLHGTTNEKLFF,TGTGCCAGCAGCTCCCTCCACGGTACAACTAATGAAAAACTGTTTTTT
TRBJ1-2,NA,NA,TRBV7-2,CASSLGAEIYYGYTF,TGTGCCAGCAGCTTAGGGGCAGAGATTTACTATGGCTACACCTTC
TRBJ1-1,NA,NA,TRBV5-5,CASRGPVTGASTEAFF,TGTGCCAGCAGGGGACCAGTGACGGGAGCCTCAACTGAAGCTTTCTTT
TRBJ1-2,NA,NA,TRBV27,CASSSTGNYGYTF,TGTGCCAGCAGTTCTACAGGGAACTATGGCTACACCTTC
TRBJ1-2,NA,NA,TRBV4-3,CASSKRESSYGYTF,TGCGCCAGCAGCAAGCGTGAGTCCTCCTATGGCTACACCTTC
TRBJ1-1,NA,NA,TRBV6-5,CASRKTVMNTEAFF,TGTGCCAGCAGAAAGACAGTAATGAACACTGAAGCTTTCTTT
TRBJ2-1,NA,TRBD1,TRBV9,CASSVGQGVYNEQFF,TGTGCCAGCAGCGTAGGGCAGGGGGTTTACAATGAGCAGTTCTTC
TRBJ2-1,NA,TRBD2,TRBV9,CASSVTGTSGSNEQFF,TGTGCCAGCAGCGTCACCGGGACTAGCGGGAGCAATGAGCAGTTCTTC
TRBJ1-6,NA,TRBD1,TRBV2,CASSVSKQLQGQYSPLHF,TGTGCCAGCAGTGTATCTAAACAATTACAGGGGCAGTATTCACCCCTCCACTTT
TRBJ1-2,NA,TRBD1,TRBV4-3,CASSPPGQGSYGYTF,TGCGCCAGCAGCCCACCGGGACAGGGATCCTATGGCTACACCTTC
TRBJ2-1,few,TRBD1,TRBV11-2,CASRTGGDPGRNEQFF,TGTGCCAGCAGGACAGGGGGCGACCCCGGTCGGAATGAGCAGTTCTTC
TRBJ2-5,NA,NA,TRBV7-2,CASSSGLRGQETQYF,TGTGCCAGCAGCTCCGGTCTGCGGGGCCAAGAGACCCAGTACTTC
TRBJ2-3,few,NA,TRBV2,CASRNFVPGDTQYF,TGTGCCAGCAGAAACTTCGTACCAGGGGATACGCAGTATTTT
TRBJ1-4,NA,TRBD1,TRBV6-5,CASSLGQGQGKLFF,TGTGCCAGCAGTTTGGGACAGGGACAGGGGAAACTGTTTTTT
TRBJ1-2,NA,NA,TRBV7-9,CASSLDRLLYGYTF,TGTGCCAGCAGCTTAGACAGGCTTCTCTATGGCTACACCTTC
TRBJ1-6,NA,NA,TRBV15,CATSRGPDAGTTSPLHF,TGTGCCACCAGCAGAGGACCCGATGCGGGGACGACTTCACCCCTCCACTTT
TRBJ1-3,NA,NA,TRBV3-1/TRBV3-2,CASSPLGEAGNTIYF,TGTGCCAGCAGCCCTCTGGGGGAGGCTGGAAACACCATATATTTT
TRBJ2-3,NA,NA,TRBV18,CASSPPGRDTDTQYF,TGTGCCAGCTCACCACCAGGACGGGACACAGATACGCAGTATTTT
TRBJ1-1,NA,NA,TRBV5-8,CASSARRTAEAFF,TGTGCCAGCAGCGCTAGGAGGACAGCTGAAGCTTTCTTT
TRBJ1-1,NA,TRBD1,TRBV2,CASSEAPGGKAFF,TGTGCCAGCAGTGAAGCGCCAGGGGGGAAGGCTTTCTTT
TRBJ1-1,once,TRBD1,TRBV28,CASSWTGGYTEAFF,TGTGCCAGCAGTTGGACAGGGGGCTACACTGAAGCTTTCTTT
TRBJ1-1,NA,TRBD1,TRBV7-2,CASSPGQARRVAEAFF,TGTGCCAGCAGCCCCGGACAGGCAAGGAGGGTAGCTGAAGCTTTCTTT
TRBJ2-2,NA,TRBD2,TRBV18,CASSPSTGGTGELFF,TGTGCCAGCTCACCATCGACGGGAGGGACCGGGGAGCTGTTTTTT
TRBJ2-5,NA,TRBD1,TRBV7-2,CASSFGTGETQYF,TGTGCCAGCAGCTTTGGGACAGGGGAGACCCAGTACTTC
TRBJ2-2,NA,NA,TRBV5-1,CASRRQTLDTGELFF,TGCGCCAGCAGAAGGCAAACCCTAGACACCGGGGAGCTGTTTTTT
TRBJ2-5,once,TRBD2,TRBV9,CASSVGTSGGQETQYF,TGTGCCAGCAGCGTAGGCACTAGCGGGGGGCAAGAGACCCAGTACTTC
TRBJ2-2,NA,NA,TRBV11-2,CASSLARGNTGELFF,TGTGCCAGCAGCTTAGCCAGGGGTAACACCGGGGAGCTGTTTTTT
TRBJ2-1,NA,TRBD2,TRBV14,CASSHPLLAGGQNEQFF,TGTGCCAGCAGCCATCCTCTACTAGCGGGAGGTCAGAATGAGCAGTTCTTC
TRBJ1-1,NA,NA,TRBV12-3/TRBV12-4,CASSPQRMYKAFF,TGTGCCAGCAGTCCACAGAGAATGTATAAAGCTTTCTTT
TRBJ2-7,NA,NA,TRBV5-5,CASSLAPVQVHEQYF,TGTGCCAGCAGCTTGGCACCGGTACAGGTCCACGAGCAGTACTTC
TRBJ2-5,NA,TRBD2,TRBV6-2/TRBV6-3,CASSWGGSAETQYF,TGTGCCAGCAGTTGGGGGGGTTCGGCGGAGACCCAGTACTTC
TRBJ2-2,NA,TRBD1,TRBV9,CATARGLDTGELFF,TGTGCCACGGCCAGGGGGCTGGACACCGGGGAGCTGTTTTTT
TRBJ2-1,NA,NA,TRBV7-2,CASRPQGGSYNEQFF,TGTGCCAGCAGACCCCAGGGAGGCTCCTACAATGAGCAGTTCTTC
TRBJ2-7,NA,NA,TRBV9,CASNGGGSREQYF,TGTGCCAGCAACGGGGGAGGATCTAGGGAGCAGTACTTC
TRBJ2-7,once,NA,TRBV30,CAWSVAGPSYEQYF,TGTGCCTGGAGTGTGGCAGGGCCCTCCTACGAGCAGTACTTC
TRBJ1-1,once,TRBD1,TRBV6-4,CASSARTGEAFF,TGTGCCAGCAGTGCCCGGACAGGGGAAGCTTTCTTT
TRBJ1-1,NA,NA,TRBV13,CASILGGGTEAFF,TGTGCCAGCATCCTAGGGGGGGGAACTGAAGCTTTCTTT
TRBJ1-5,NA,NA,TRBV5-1,CASSTDSNQPQHF,TGCGCCAGCAGCACTGATAGCAATCAGCCCCAGCATTTT
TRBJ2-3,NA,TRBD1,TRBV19,CATVGGTGGTDTQYF,TGTGCCACTGTTGGGGGGACAGGGGGGACAGATACGCAGTATTTT
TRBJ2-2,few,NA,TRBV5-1,CASSPPVTTGELFF,TGCGCCAGCAGCCCCCCGGTTACTACCGGGGAGCTGTTTTTT
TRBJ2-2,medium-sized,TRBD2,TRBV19,CASNERGENTGELFF,TGTGCCAGTAACGAGCGGGGAGAGAACACCGGGGAGCTGTTTTTT
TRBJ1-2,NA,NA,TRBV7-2,CASSPGFDQGGYTF,TGTGCCAGCAGCCCGGGGTTCGATCAAGGTGGCTACACCTTC